The 32 T cell receptor beta chains below come from one sample, sequenced in a study of cytomegalovirus exposure and HLA in healthy donors (dated 2017 in TCRdb). The library relied on the immunoSEQ multiplex PCR assay. For the multiplex PCR, a mixture combining 60 forward primers for TCR Vbeta segments and 13 reverse primers for TCR Jbeta segments was used. TCRdb provides this immuneACCESS table in a form limited to in-frame rearrangements. Some clones are lacking; in checked studies, under half of them reflect an unresolved V gene, and why the rest are absent is not known. In all, the sample holds tens of thousands of clones, and about 7.6% of those were seen once. 2.3% of the sample rests with the top ten. The sample taken for sequencing was PBMCs. These receptor sequences come from a man aged 50 or older in good health and CMV-seronegative.

The chain employs TRBV6-1 and TRBJ2-6; maybe TRBD2 (5 bases). Trimming removed 6 bases from V and 0 bases from J, with 9 bases in between. This CDR3 spans 15 amino acids. Germline V gene data show CDR1 as MNHNS and CDR2 as SASEGT. In nucleotides, the CDR3 is TGTGCCAGCAGAAGCCGGGGCTCTGGGGCCAACGTCCTGACTTTC. As protein: CASRSRGSGANVLTF.

This clone came up a few times. The rearrangement links TRBV6-1 to TRBJ1-2; D not certain. The V gene lost 2 bases and the J gene lost 3 bases, with 13 bases spanning the gap. Germline loops: CDR1 MNHNS, CDR2 SASEGT. CDR3 size: 15 residues. This CDR3 is CASSEMPQVDYGYTF. For the CDR3, the DNA is TGTGCCAGCAGTGAAATGCCTCAGGTGGACTATGGCTACACCTTC.

This clone has a handful of counts. The chain joins TRBV11-3 to TRBJ1-1; D is perhaps TRBD1 (5 bases). CDR3 size: 13 residues. Per the germline V gene, CDR1 is SGHNT and CDR2 is YENEEA. V was cut by 3 bases and J by 1 base, with 6 bases left in between. CDR3 region: CASSFQGNTEAFF. CDR3 DNA sequence: TGTGCCAGCAGCTTTCAGGGGAACACTGAAGCTTTCTTT.

This clone was seen more than once but under ten times. V gene TRBV5-1 combines with J gene TRBJ2-7; 8 nucleotides match TRBD1. This CDR3 has 13 residues. The trim removed 4 bases at V and 5 bases at J, leaving 5 bases unmatched. Germline V gene sequence: CDR1 SGHRS, CDR2 YFSETQ. DNA of the CDR3: TGCGCCAGCAGCGGACAGGGTTTCAACGAGCAGTACTTC. Amino acid sequence: CASSGQGFNEQYF.

This clone was found a few times. DNA for the CDR3: TGTGCCAGTAGTTTCTCGACTGGGGATACGCAGTATTTT. Translated: CASSFSTGDTQYF. The V call is TRBV19, the J call TRBJ2-3; D is uncertain. CDR3 size: 13 residues. The V and J ends lost 5 bases and 6 bases respectively, with 12 bases between them. CDR1 is LNHDA, CDR2 SQIVND, per germline (reference sequence).

In its sample, this clone was seen a few times. The chain joins TRBV9 to TRBJ2-5; 7 positions match TRBD2. The CDR3 extends over 15 amino acids. The germline V gene has CDR1 SGDLS and CDR2 YYNGEE. J lost 1 base, V lost 0 bases, and 3 bases had no gene match. CDR3 protein: CASSVALAAQETQYF. DNA of the CDR3: TGTGCCAGCAGCGTAGCTCTAGCGGCCCAAGAGACCCAGTACTTC.

The chain carries TRBV5-6 and TRBJ2-5, with 7 bases lining up with TRBD1. V shed 4 bases, J shed 2 bases, and the junction held 5 bases outside the gene matches. CDR3 size: 14 residues. Per germline, CDR1 SGHDT and CDR2 YYEEEE. This chain's CDR3 is CASSEGGRQETQYF. The DNA of the CDR3 is TGTGCCAGCAGCGAAGGGGGCAGACAAGAGACCCAGTACTTC.

Only a few counts were recorded for this clone. The CDR3 loop is CASSSPGEEETQYF. The CDR3 DNA follows: TGTGCCAGCAGCTCACCCGGGGAGGAAGAGACCCAGTACTTC. This chain uses TRBV2 with TRBJ2-5; D might be TRBD2 (6 bases). V dropped 6 bases and J dropped 3 bases, with 14 bases sitting between them. The germline V gene has CDR1 SNHLY and CDR2 FYNNEI. CDR3 length: 14 residues.

The rearrangement joins TRBV30 to TRBJ1-3; TRBD1 is a possible D gene (5 bases). This CDR3 contains 15 residues. Germline CDR1 is GTSNPN and CDR2 is SVGIG (reference sequence). The V end lost 4 bases, the J end lost 2 bases, and 15 bases lay between the germline ends. The CDR3 protein is CAWTPGGNAGNTIYF. The DNA for the CDR3 is TGTGCCTGGACCCCGGGGGGGAATGCTGGAAACACCATATATTTT.

The chain joins TRBV2 to TRBJ2-5; a weak D match, TRBD1 (6 bases). Germline CDR1 reads SNHLY; CDR2 reads FYNNEI. Between the trimmed V and J ends, which lost 9 bases and 10 bases, there was a span of 21 bases. This CDR3 has 13 residues. The CDR3 reads CARGRGPEGNQYF. The CDR3 coding sequence is TGTGCCAGAGGCAGGGGTCCCGAAGGGAACCAGTACTTC.

As for this clone: Other DNA sequences within the sample encode an identical CDR3. This chain joins TRBV5-4 and TRBJ2-7, with unresolved D. Germline V gene data show CDR1 as SGHNT and CDR2 as YYREEE (reference sequence). This CDR3 has 17 amino acids. Trimming pared 0 bases from V and 7 bases from J, leaving 23 bases between. The CDR3 region has the DNA TGTGCCAGCAGCTTGGTAGACCCTCGAGGATCCCCCGGGGAGCAGTACTTC. Encoded protein: CASSLVDPRGSPGEQYF.

This clone was found a few times. The chain recombines TRBV6-5 with TRBJ2-3; a weak D match, TRBD2 (6 bases). The germline V and J ends were trimmed by 6 bases and 6 bases, with 19 bases remaining between them. Looked up from germline, CDR1 is MNHEY and CDR2 is SVGAGI. This CDR3 spans 15 amino acids. CDR3: CASRPGLFSGDTQYF. The CDR3 region has the DNA TGTGCCAGCAGACCGGGACTTTTTTCGGGCGATACGCAGTATTTT.

In this sample, this clone turned up a few times. V is TRBV11-2 and J is TRBJ2-1; TRBD2 aligns across 14 bases. Trimming removed 5 bases from V and 9 bases from J; junction bases left unmatched: 12. Germline assignment: CDR1 SGHAT and CDR2 FQNNGV. The CDR3 sequence is 17 residues long. CDR3 protein: CASSIRTGTSGSSEQFF. The CDR3 nucleotides read TGTGCCAGCAGCATTCGCACCGGGACTAGCGGGAGTAGTGAGCAGTTCTTC.

The V gene is TRBV6-6, the J gene TRBJ2-2; D is ambiguous. CDR1 and CDR2 (germline): MNHNY, SVGAGI (reference sequence). This CDR3 region has 15 residues. Trimming removed 4 bases from V and 5 bases from J, with 14 bases in between. The CDR3 coding sequence is TGTGCCAGCAGTTCCAGTTCGACCGGGACCGGGGAGCTGTTTTTT. Residues: CASSSSSTGTGELFF.

The V gene is TRBV15, the J gene TRBJ2-5; TRBD2 is a possible D gene (5 bases). Trimming removed 1 base at V and 2 bases at J, with 8 bases between. The germline V gene encodes CDR1 LNHNV and CDR2 YYDKDF (reference sequence). CDR3 length: 14 residues. CDR3 residues: CATSRGGLQETQYF. The DNA for the CDR3 is TGTGCCACCAGCAGAGGAGGGCTGCAAGAGACCCAGTACTTC.

This sequence joins TRBV12-5 and TRBJ2-7; 9 positions match TRBD2. The junction had 22 bases not matched to a gene; V was cut back by 0 bases and J by 1 base. The germline CDR1 and CDR2 sequences are LGHNT and FRNRAP. This CDR3 is built from 22 residues. The CDR3 DNA sequence: TGTGCTAGTGGTTTGGTCTGGGGCAGGGGCTTTTCGAAGCGGGAGGCTTCCTACGAGCAGTACTTC. This translates into CASGLVWGRGFSKREASYEQYF.

This clone showed up just a few times. As DNA, the CDR3 is TGTGCCAGCAGCGAGGGGGACAGTAACTATGGCTACACCTTC. Its translation: CASSEGDSNYGYTF. The chain couples TRBV9 to TRBJ1-2; TRBD1 matches at 7 bases. The CDR3 is made up of 14 amino acids. The V gene's germline CDR1 is SGDLS and CDR2 YYNGEE. With 3 bases clipped from V and 1 base from J, the junction kept 3 bases outside the gene matches.

V is TRBV7-2 and J is TRBJ2-5; D not resolved. CDR1 and CDR2 from the germline V gene are SGHTA and FQGNSA. With 5 bases removed from V and 0 bases from J, the gap between germline ends came to 10 bases. The length of the CDR3 is 14 residues. CDR3 in DNA: TGTGCCAGCAGCCCAACTATATACCAAGAGACCCAGTACTTC. It is translated as CASSPTIYQETQYF.

The rearrangement joins TRBV25-1 to TRBJ1-2; no firm D call. This CDR3 is 18 amino acids long. Germline CDR1 reads MGHDK; CDR2 reads SYGVNS. V lost 1 base and J 4 bases, leaving 22 bases between the germline ends. CDR3 coding DNA: TGTGCCAGCAGTGAATTTTTCGGTTTCTTGAACAGAGTCTATGGCTACACCTTC. Translation gives CASSEFFGFLNRVYGYTF.

This clone was counted a few times. CDR3 DNA: TGCGCCAGCAGCAGGACAGGGGTCGGGTACGAGCAGTACTTC. Translation: CASSRTGVGYEQYF. V usage is TRBV5-1 and J usage is TRBJ2-7, with 9 bases identical to TRBD1. The trim removed 4 bases at V and 4 bases at J, leaving 6 bases unmatched. This CDR3 is built from 14 residues. Germline assignment: CDR1 SGHRS and CDR2 YFSETQ.

The V gene is TRBV6-1, the J gene TRBJ2-2; possible D gene TRBD2, 5 bases. V was pared by 2 bases and J by 1 base, with 8 bases between. Germline V gene data show CDR1 as MNHNS and CDR2 as SASEGT. CDR3 length: 15 amino acids. The CDR3 nucleotides read TGTGCCAGCAGTGAAAGGCGGGTGAACACCGGGGAGCTGTTTTTT. Protein: CASSERRVNTGELFF.

This clone was detected a few times. The V call is TRBV7-8, the J call TRBJ2-2; D remains ambiguous. Trimming removed 5 bases from V and 5 bases from J, with 15 bases in between. The germline V gene encodes CDR1 SGHVS and CDR2 FQNEAQ. The CDR3 totals 15 residues. In DNA form, the CDR3 reads TGTGCCAGCAGCCAATTACCGTTGGCAACCGGGGAGCTGTTTTTT. Residues: CASSQLPLATGELFF.

The V call is TRBV19, the J call TRBJ2-1, with 7 positions matching TRBD2. With 4 bases clipped from V and 3 bases from J, the junction kept 9 bases outside the gene matches. Germline lookup yields CDR1 LNHDA and CDR2 SQIVND (reference sequence). This CDR3 contains 16 residues. The CDR3 reads CASSTRLSGDYNEQFF. In nucleotides, the CDR3 is TGTGCCAGTAGTACCCGCCTAAGCGGGGACTACAATGAGCAGTTCTTC.

The rearrangement uses TRBV9 and TRBJ1-4; D unclear. The V end was cut by 3 bases, the J end by 4 bases, with 19 bases between. Germline V gives CDR1 SGDLS, CDR2 YYNGEE. The CDR3 is 17 residues long. CDR3 coding DNA: TGTGCCAGCAGCGCCCCTAATAGGACGCGGGGTAATGAAAAACTGTTTTTT. It is translated as CASSAPNRTRGNEKLFF.

This clone showed up just a few times. The chain has TRBV5-4 and TRBJ1-6; D remains unclear. CDR3 length equals 16 residues. V was cut by 7 bases and J by 0 bases, with 14 bases left in between. CDR1 is SGHNT, CDR2 YYREEE, per germline (reference sequence). DNA for the CDR3: TGTGCCAGCTCCCAGGTTTCGAGCTCCTATAATTCACCCCTCCACTTT. Protein sequence: CASSQVSSSYNSPLHF.

CDR3 residues: CASSLDYQSYNEQFF. In DNA form, the CDR3 reads TGTGCCAGCAGCTTAGACTATCAATCCTACAATGAGCAGTTCTTC. This rearrangement joins TRBV7-2 to TRBJ2-1; D is ambiguous. This CDR3 is built from 15 residues. Trimming took 1 base from V and 1 from J, leaving 8 bases between them. CDR1 and CDR2 from the germline V gene are SGHTA and FQGNSA.

This clone was observed a handful of times. The V gene is TRBV4-3, the J gene TRBJ2-6; D gene unclear. CDR3 length: 15 amino acids. The ends were cut back, 0 bases at V and 10 bases at J, with 13 bases in the middle. Germline V gives CDR1 LGHNA, CDR2 YSLEER. CDR3 in DNA: TGCGCCAGCAGCCAAGATATAGACTCTTCGAACGTCCTGACTTTC. Translating it yields CASSQDIDSSNVLTF.

There are a few counts of this clone. This chain links TRBV11-2 with TRBJ1-2; 10 bases agree with TRBD1. This CDR3 has 13 amino acids. V was clipped by 5 bases and J by 8 bases; unmatched bases: 5. Germline CDR1 is SGHAT and CDR2 is FQNNGV. The CDR3 loop is CASSRQGAIGYTF. The CDR3 nucleotides are TGTGCCAGCAGCCGACAGGGGGCAATAGGCTACACCTTC.

Only a few counts were recorded for this clone. The V call is TRBV6-1, the J call TRBJ1-1; D gene unclear. Per the germline V gene, CDR1 is MNHNS and CDR2 is SASEGT. The CDR3 has 14 amino acids. V dropped 3 bases and J dropped 5 bases, with 13 bases sitting between them. CDR3 residues: CASSELGGRTEAFF. The CDR3 DNA sequence: TGTGCCAGCAGTGAGCTAGGAGGGCGGACTGAAGCTTTCTTT.

The chain is built from TRBV11-2 and TRBJ1-1; the match to TRBD1 covers 7 bases. Germline CDR1 SGHAT, CDR2 FQNNGV. Trimming took 4 bases from V and 12 from J; bases not matched to a gene: 17. CDR3 length: 15 amino acids. The CDR3 DNA sequence: TGTGCCAGCAGCTCAGCAGACAGGGCCGGGACCCGGCCTTTCTTT. Translating gives CASSSADRAGTRPFF.

V is TRBV7-3 and J is TRBJ1-1; TRBD1 matches 9 bases. Losses at the gene ends were 5 bases for V and 5 bases for J; bases not matched to a gene: 9. The CDR3 runs to 15 residues. Per the germline V gene, CDR1 is SGHTA and CDR2 is FQGTGA. Written as DNA, the CDR3 is TGTGCCAGCAGCCAAGCGGGACAGGGATATACTGAAGCTTTCTTT. Residues: CASSQAGQGYTEAFF. Based on the CDR3 plus reference TRBV7-3 and TRBJ1-1, the full variable domain is GAGVSQTPSNKVTEKGKYVELRCDPISGHTALYWYRQSLGQGPEFLIYFQGTGAADDSGLPNDRFFAVRPEGSVSTLKIQRTERGDSAVYLCASSQAGQGYTEAFFGQGTRLTVV.

The V and J genes are TRBV19 and TRBJ2-5, with D perhaps TRBD2 (5 bases). The germline CDR1 and CDR2 sequences are LNHDA and SQIVND (reference sequence). The length of the CDR3 is 15 residues. The ends were cut back, 5 bases at V and 5 bases at J, with 18 bases in the middle. CDR3 DNA: TGTGCCAGTAGTCTAGGTACATCGCCGGGGGAGACCCAGTACTTC. It is translated as CASSLGTSPGETQYF.